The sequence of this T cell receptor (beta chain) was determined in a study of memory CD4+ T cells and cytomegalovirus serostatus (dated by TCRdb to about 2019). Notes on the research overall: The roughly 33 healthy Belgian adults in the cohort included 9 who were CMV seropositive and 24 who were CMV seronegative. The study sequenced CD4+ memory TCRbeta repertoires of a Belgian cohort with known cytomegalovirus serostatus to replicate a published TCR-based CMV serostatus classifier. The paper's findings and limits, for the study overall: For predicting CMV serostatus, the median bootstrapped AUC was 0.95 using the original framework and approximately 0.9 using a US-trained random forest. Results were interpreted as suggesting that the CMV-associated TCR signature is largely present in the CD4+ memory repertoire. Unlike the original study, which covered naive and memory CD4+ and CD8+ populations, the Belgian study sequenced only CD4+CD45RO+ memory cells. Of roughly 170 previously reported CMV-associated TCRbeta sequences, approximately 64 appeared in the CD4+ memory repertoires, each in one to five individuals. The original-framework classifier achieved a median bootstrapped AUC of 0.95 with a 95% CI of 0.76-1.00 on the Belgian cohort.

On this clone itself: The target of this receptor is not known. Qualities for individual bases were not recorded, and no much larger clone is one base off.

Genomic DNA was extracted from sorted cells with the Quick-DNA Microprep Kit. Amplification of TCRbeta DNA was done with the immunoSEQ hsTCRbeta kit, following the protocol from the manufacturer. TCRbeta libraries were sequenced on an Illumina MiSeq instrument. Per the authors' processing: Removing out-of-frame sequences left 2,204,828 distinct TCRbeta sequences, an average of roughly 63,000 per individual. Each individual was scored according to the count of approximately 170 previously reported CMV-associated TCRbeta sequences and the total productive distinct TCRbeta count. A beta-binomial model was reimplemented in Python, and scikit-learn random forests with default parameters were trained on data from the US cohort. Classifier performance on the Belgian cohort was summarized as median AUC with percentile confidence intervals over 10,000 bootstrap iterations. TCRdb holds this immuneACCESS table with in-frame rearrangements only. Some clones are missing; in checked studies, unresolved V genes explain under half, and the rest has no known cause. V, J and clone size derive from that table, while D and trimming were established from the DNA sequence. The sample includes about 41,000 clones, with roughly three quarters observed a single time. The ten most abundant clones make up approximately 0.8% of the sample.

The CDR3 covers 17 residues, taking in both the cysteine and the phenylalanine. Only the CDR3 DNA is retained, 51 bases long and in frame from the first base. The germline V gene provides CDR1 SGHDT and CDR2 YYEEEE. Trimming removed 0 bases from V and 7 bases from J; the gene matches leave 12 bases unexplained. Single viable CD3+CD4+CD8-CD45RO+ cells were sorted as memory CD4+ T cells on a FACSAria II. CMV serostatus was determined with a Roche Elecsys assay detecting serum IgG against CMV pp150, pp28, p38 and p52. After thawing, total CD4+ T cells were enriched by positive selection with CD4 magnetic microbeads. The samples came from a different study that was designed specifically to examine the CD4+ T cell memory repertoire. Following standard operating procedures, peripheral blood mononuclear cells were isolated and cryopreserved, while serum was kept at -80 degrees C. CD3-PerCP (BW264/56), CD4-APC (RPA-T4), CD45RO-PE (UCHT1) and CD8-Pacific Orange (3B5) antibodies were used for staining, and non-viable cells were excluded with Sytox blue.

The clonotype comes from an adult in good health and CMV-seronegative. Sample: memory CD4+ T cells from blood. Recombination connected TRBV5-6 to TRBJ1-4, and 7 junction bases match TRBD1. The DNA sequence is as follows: TGTGCCAGCAGCTTGGAAAAAGGGACAGTGGGGGGTGAAAAACTGTTTTTT. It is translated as CASSLEKGTVGGEKLFF.